This T cell receptor (beta chain) emerged from a study of T cell responses to AZD1222 COVID-19 vaccine. The CDR3 runs 14 residues. The V end lost 2 bases, the J end lost 4 bases, and 11 bases lay between the germline ends. The germline V gene encodes CDR1 ENHRY and CDR2 SYGVKD. TCRdb's table, derived via immunoSEQ multiplex PCR, lists solely in-frame clones and lacks some. This table has tens of thousands of clones, approximately 84% appearing once. This receptor was obtained from an adult in good health. Sequences were derived from peripheral blood, sampled on day 0 of AZD1222 vaccination. This chain uses TRBV10-3 with TRBJ1-1, with D tentatively TRBD1 (5 bases). CDR3 sequence reads: CAISEKGLGTEAFF. The CDR3 DNA reads as TGTGCCATCAGTGAGAAGGGGCTCGGCACTGAAGCTTTCTTT.